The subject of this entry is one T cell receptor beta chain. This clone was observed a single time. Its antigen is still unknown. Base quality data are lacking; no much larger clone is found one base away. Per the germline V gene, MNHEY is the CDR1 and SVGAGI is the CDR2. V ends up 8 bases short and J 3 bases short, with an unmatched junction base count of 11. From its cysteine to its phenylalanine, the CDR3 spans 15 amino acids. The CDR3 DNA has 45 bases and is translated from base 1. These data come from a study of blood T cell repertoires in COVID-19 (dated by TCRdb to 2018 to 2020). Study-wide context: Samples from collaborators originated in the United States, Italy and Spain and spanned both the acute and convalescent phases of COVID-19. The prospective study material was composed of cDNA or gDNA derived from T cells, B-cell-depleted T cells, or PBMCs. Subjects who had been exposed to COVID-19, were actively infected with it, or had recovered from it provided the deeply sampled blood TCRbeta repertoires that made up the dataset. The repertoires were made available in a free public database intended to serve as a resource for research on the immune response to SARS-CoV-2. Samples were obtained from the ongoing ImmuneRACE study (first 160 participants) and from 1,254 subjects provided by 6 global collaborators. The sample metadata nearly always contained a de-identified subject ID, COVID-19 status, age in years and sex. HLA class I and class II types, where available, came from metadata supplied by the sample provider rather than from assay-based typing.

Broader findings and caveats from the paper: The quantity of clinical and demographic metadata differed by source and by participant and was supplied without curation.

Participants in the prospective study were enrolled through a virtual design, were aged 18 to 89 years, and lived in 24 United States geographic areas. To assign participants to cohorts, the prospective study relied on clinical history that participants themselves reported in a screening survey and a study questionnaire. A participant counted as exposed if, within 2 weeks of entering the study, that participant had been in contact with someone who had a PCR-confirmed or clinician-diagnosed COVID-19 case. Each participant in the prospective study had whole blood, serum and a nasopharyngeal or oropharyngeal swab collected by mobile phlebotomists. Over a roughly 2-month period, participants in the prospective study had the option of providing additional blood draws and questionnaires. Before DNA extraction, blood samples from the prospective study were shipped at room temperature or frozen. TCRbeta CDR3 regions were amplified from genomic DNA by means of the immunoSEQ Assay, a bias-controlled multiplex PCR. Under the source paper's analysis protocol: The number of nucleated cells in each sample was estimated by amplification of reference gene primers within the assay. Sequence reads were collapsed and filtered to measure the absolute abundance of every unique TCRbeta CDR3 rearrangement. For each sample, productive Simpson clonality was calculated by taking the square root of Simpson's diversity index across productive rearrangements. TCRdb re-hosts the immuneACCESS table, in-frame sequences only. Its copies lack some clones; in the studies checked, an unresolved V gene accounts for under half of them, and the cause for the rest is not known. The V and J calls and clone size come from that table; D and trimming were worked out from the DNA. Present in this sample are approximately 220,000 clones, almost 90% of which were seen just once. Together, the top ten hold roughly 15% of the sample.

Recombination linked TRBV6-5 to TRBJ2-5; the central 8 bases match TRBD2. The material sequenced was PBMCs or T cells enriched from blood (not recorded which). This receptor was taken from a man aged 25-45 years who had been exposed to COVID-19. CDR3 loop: CASRSFSGGEETQYF. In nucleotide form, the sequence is TGTGCCAGCCGTTCGTTTTCGGGGGGGGAAGAGACCCAGTACTTC.